Listed below are T cell receptor beta chains from one sample, sequenced in a study of shared T cell receptors in the human thymus. Using immunoSEQ multiplex PCR, the repertoire was profiled, and TCRdb retains in-frame clones only, with some absent. The sample gives 650,000 to 950,000 clones, over 75% of which show up once; 0.0095% to 0.011% is in the top ten. The same data also went into a second study, on human thymus T cells.

Sequences were obtained from thymocytes. The receptor source for this set is a girl in the first two years of life with a congenital heart defect. Each CDR3 is given with its conserved first and last residue. D genes are given only for firm matches. The listing skips clone size in some rows; elsewhere it reads once, few, many or a size class.

clone_size	cdr3_length	j_call	v_call	d_call	cdr3_nt	cdr3_aa
once	14	TRBJ2-7	TRBV27	-	TGTGCCAGCAGTTTTTTAGCCGCCGACTACGAGCAGTACTTC	CASSFLAADYEQYF
-	11	TRBJ1-1	TRBV5-5	-	TGTGCCAGCAGCTTGCCAGCGGAAGCTTTCTTT	CASSLPAEAFF
-	14	TRBJ1-1	TRBV5-6	TRBD1	TGTGCCAGCAGCACTGGACAGGGAGGCACTGAAGCTTTCTTT	CASSTGQGGTEAFF
-	13	TRBJ1-3	TRBV15	TRBD1	TGTGCCACCGGACAGGACTCTGGAAACACCATATATTTT	CATGQDSGNTIYF
-	17	TRBJ2-3	TRBV25-1	-	TGTGCCAGCAGTGAAGGAGTGGCGGAATTAAGCACAGATACGCAGTATTTT	CASSEGVAELSTDTQYF
-	18	TRBJ2-1	TRBV4-1	-	TGCGCCAGCAGCCAAGACGGCGGCCGAGTCCTTTACTACAATGAGCAGTTCTTC	CASSQDGGRVLYYNEQFF
-	14	TRBJ1-2	TRBV14	-	TGTGCCAGCAGCCAAAAGGACACAAACTATGGCTACACCTTC	CASSQKDTNYGYTF
once	13	TRBJ2-5	TRBV4-1	-	TGCGCCAGCAGCCAAGTTAGCGGAGAGACCCAGTACTTC	CASSQVSGETQYF
-	14	TRBJ2-5	TRBV28	-	TGTGCCAGCAGTTTTAAGGCACCGGGGGTGACCCAGTACTTC	CASSFKAPGVTQYF
-	13	TRBJ2-4	TRBV2	-	TGTGCCAGCTCCGACGCAGGAAAAAACATTCAGTACTTC	CASSDAGKNIQYF
-	14	TRBJ1-2	TRBV4-1	-	TGCGCCAGCAGCCCCCTCAGAGGTACCTATGGCTACACCTTC	CASSPLRGTYGYTF
once	12	TRBJ1-3	TRBV5-1	-	TGCGCCAGCAGTCCAGGGTTACACACCATATATTTT	CASSPGLHTIYF
-	15	TRBJ2-4	TRBV27	-	TGTGCCAGCAGTTTAAATCCCATAGCCAAAAACATTCAGTACTTC	CASSLNPIAKNIQYF
-	13	TRBJ2-7	TRBV4-1	-	TGCGCCAGCAGCGCGGGTGTGCGTTTCGAGCAGTACTTC	CASSAGVRFEQYF
-	15	TRBJ1-3	TRBV6-1	-	TGTGCCAGCAGTGAACTCAGGGAGGGAGGAAACACCATATATTTT	CASSELREGGNTIYF
-	18	TRBJ2-5	TRBV11-2	-	TGTGCCAGCAGCTTAGCAGCAGGTCTAGGACTCCCAAAAGAGACCCAGTACTTC	CASSLAAGLGLPKETQYF
-	13	TRBJ2-5	TRBV7-9	-	TGTGCCAGCAGTCTTCTAGATGGGGAGACCCAGTACTTC	CASSLLDGETQYF
-	13	TRBJ2-5	TRBV15	-	TGTGCCACCAAGAGACAAGTCCAAGAGACCCAGTACTTC	CATKRQVQETQYF
-	13	TRBJ1-2	TRBV28	-	TGTGCCAGCAGACGAGATGTGGGGGGGGGCTACACCTTC	CASRRDVGGGYTF
-	17	TRBJ2-3	TRBV27	TRBD2	TGTGCCAGCAGTTTAAACCTAGCGGGGGGGGGCACAGATACGCAGTATTTT	CASSLNLAGGGTDTQYF
-	18	TRBJ1-4	TRBV28	-	TGTGCCAGCAGTTTATTAAACCTCAGCCAGGCAACTAATGAAAAACTGTTTTTT	CASSLLNLSQATNEKLFF
-	19	TRBJ1-4	TRBV27	-	TGTGCCAGTCCCTGGGAGGTTTGCATCACTCGGGCAACTAATGAAAAACTGTTTTTT	CASPWEVCITRATNEKLFF
-	18	TRBJ1-5	TRBV7-2	-	TGTGCCAGCAGCTTAGCCCGGCAGGGGCAGGTTGAAAATCAGCCCCAGCATTTT	CASSLARQGQVENQPQHF
-	14	TRBJ1-2	TRBV2	-	TGTGCCAGCAGTGAACGGAGGATTAACTATGGCTACACCTTC	CASSERRINYGYTF
-	18	TRBJ1-2	TRBV11-2	-	TGTGCCAGCAGCCCGCTAGTCGGCGGGGGGGTCCTTAACTATGGCTACACCTTC	CASSPLVGGGVLNYGYTF
-	12	TRBJ1-5	TRBV19	-	TGTGCCAGTAGTATCTACTTTCAGCCCCAGCATTTT	CASSIYFQPQHF
-	11	TRBJ2-2	TRBV30	-	TGTGCCTGGAGTGGAGGCGGGGAGCTGTTTTTT	CAWSGGGELFF
-	20	TRBJ1-1	TRBV9	TRBD1	TGTGCCAGCAGCGTAGGGGACACTCAGGGGGCGAGCGCGGGGAACACTGAAGCTTTCTTT	CASSVGDTQGASAGNTEAFF
-	13	TRBJ2-3	TRBV6-1	-	TGTGCCAGCATCAAACAGGCACTTGATACGCAGTATTTT	CASIKQALDTQYF
-	16	TRBJ1-3	TRBV4-3	-	TGCGCCAGCAGCCAAATCCCAGGAACCCTCGGAAACACCATATATTTT	CASSQIPGTLGNTIYF
-	17	TRBJ1-1	TRBV5-1	-	TGCGCCAGCAGCTCCTCCGACAGGTCTAAGGGGAACACTGAAGCTTTCTTT	CASSSSDRSKGNTEAFF
-	12	TRBJ1-1	TRBV19	-	TGTGCCAGTAGTCCCGGACAGAGTGAAGCTTTCTTT	CASSPGQSEAFF
-	15	TRBJ1-5	TRBV28	-	TGTGCCAGCAGGCGCCGGGACACCTCGGAACAGCCCCAGCATTTT	CASRRRDTSEQPQHF
-	12	TRBJ1-2	TRBV6-5	-	TGTGCCAGCAGGCCGGGAGGGGATGGCTACACCTTC	CASRPGGDGYTF
-	18	TRBJ2-6	TRBV5-1	TRBD1	TGCGCCAGCAGCCGGCTAGGGGGCCTAAGCTCTGGGGCCAACGTCCTGACTTTC	CASSRLGGLSSGANVLTF
-	15	TRBJ2-2	TRBV29-1	-	TGCAGCGTTCGGCGACAGGAAGGAGGCACCGGGGAGCTGTTTTTT	CSVRRQEGGTGELFF
-	13	TRBJ2-7	TRBV7-7	-	TGTGCCAGCAGCGCCCTCGGGACTGGGGAGCAGTACTTC	CASSALGTGEQYF
-	17	TRBJ1-5	TRBV5-8	-	TGTGCCAGCAGCTTGGAGCCGACAGGTCCTTCCAATCAGCCCCAGCATTTT	CASSLEPTGPSNQPQHF
once	16	TRBJ2-2	TRBV6-4	TRBD1	TGTGCCAGCAGTGAAGCGGGACAGGGTACCACCGGGGAGCTGTTTTTT	CASSEAGQGTTGELFF
-	16	TRBJ2-7	TRBV13	TRBD2	TGTGCCAGCAGCTCAGAGACTAGCGGGAGCTCCTACGAGCAGTACTTC	CASSSETSGSSYEQYF
-	17	TRBJ2-2	TRBV14	-	TGTGCCAGCAGCCAAGATTTGGGCAGGGGGGATACCGGGGAGCTGTTTTTT	CASSQDLGRGDTGELFF
-	19	TRBJ2-1	TRBV11-1	TRBD1	TGTGCCAGCAGCTTCAGAGTCCCTCGGGGACAGCAGTCCTGCGGTGAGCAGTTCTTC	CASSFRVPRGQQSCGEQFF
-	14	TRBJ1-1	TRBV6-1	-	TGTGCCAGCGGGTTTTTCGACAGGACTACTGAAGCTTTCTTT	CASGFFDRTTEAFF
-	16	TRBJ2-5	TRBV5-6	-	TGTGCCAGCAGCTTGGCCGGCCTAGACGAAGAAGAGACCCAGTACTTC	CASSLAGLDEEETQYF
-	14	TRBJ1-2	TRBV6-1	TRBD1	TGTGCCAGCAGAGGAAGGGGACAGGATCCTGGCTACACCTTC	CASRGRGQDPGYTF
-	17	TRBJ2-5	TRBV7-2	-	TGTGCCAGCAGCTTAGTGCAGGAGGGGACGTACCAAGAGACCCAGTACTTC	CASSLVQEGTYQETQYF
-	15	TRBJ1-1	TRBV2	-	TGTGCCAGCAGGTCACAACAGGGCCCGAGCACTGAAGCTTTCTTT	CASRSQQGPSTEAFF
-	14	TRBJ1-2	TRBV5-1	-	TGCGCCAGCAGCTTGTACTCAGGCAACTATGGCTACACCTTC	CASSLYSGNYGYTF
-	13	TRBJ1-2	TRBV19	-	TGTGCCAGTAGTGGCTCAGGGCCTCGTGGCTACACCTTC	CASSGSGPRGYTF
-	14	TRBJ2-7	TRBV6-6	-	TGTGCCAGCAGTTCTTGTGGGCGCCCCTACGAGCAGTACTTC	CASSSCGRPYEQYF
-	14	TRBJ2-7	TRBV19	TRBD2	TGTGCCAGTAGTATAAGGAGCGGGGGACGTGAGCAGTACTTC	CASSIRSGGREQYF
-	18	TRBJ1-6	TRBV28	-	TGTGCCAGCAGCCAAGACCATCCGGGAGAACTCCATCATACACCCCTCCACTTT	CASSQDHPGELHHTPLHF
-	20	TRBJ2-1	TRBV7-6	-	TGTGCCAGCAGCCTTAGCCGAGGGAGACTGCACGTACACGACACGAATGAGCAGTTCTTC	CASSLSRGRLHVHDTNEQFF
-	17	TRBJ1-1	TRBV5-4	TRBD1	TGTGCCAGCAGCCCGGGCCGACAGGGGGCAGGGAGCACTGAAGCTTTCTTT	CASSPGRQGAGSTEAFF
-	12	TRBJ2-7	TRBV29-1	TRBD1	TGCAGCGTTGGAAACAGGGGCTACGAGCAGTACTTC	CSVGNRGYEQYF
-	14	TRBJ1-2	TRBV30	TRBD1	TGTGCCTGGGAACCGGGACAGGGCTTCTATGGCTACACCTTC	CAWEPGQGFYGYTF